This TCR beta chain was documented in a study of cytomegalovirus exposure and HLA in healthy donors. The germline V and J ends were trimmed by 2 bases and 3 bases, with 17 bases remaining between them. The CDR3 length is 16 residues. Germline CDR1 reads KGHSH; CDR2 reads LQKENI. General study points: Later work showed greater clonal expansion in HLA-associated TCR beta chains than in equally common others. Researchers reported in a later analysis that a missense DCLRE1C variant was tied to TCR beta V- and J-gene trimming. Reports state that TCR beta sequences accurately predicted most subjects' HLA-A and HLA-B alleles.

Comments on this clone: Its antigen is undetermined.

13 Jbeta primers and 60 Vbeta primers were used for the PCR. The method was immunoSEQ multiplex PCR; TCRdb's version includes in-frame clones alone and lacks a portion of them. This sample yields under 200,000 clones, of which about three quarters are seen a single time; around 7% belongs to the top ten. The chain recombines TRBV18 with TRBJ2-7; tentatively, D is TRBD1 (6 bases). The receptor comes from a woman in her forties in good health and CMV-seropositive. Sequenced input: PBMCs. The chain's CDR3 is CASSPGAGEMGYEQYF. CDR3 DNA: TGTGCCAGCTCACCAGGGGCAGGGGAAATGGGCTACGAGCAGTACTTC.